These T cell receptor beta chains were read from a single sample in a study of radiotherapy plus CTLA-4 blockade in lung cancer. Measured with immunoSEQ multiplex PCR; TCRdb has only the in-frame clones, and not every one. Among tens of thousands of clones listed, under 80% were seen once. The sample here was peripheral blood, taken from a patient treated with radiotherapy plus ipilimumab. The source of these receptors is a human donor with non-small cell lung cancer who had a partial response to radiotherapy plus ipilimumab. Some clones in this sample may be carry-over from other donors' samples. Both conserved end residues are trimmed from each CDR3. Expanded clones get a size class; other rows say once, few or many, or leave the size out.

>TRBJ1-3|TRBV28|-
ASAYGTGNTIY
>TRBJ2-3|TRBV11-1|-
ASSNEDTDTQY
>TRBJ2-1|TRBV6-5|-
ASSLTGKPWGGQF
>TRBJ2-1|TRBV4-3|few
ASSRRGGGNEQF
>TRBJ2-1|TRBV7-3|-
ASSPPGARGYNEQF
>TRBJ2-3|TRBV5-1|-
ASSPLAGGTDTQY
>TRBJ1-6|TRBV5-6|-
ASSSGTGVSPLH
>TRBJ2-1|TRBV10-1|-
ASSGKRVGNEQF
>TRBJ1-2|TRBV30|-
AWSLRGATNYGYT
>TRBJ2-7|TRBV2|-
ASRSWGAGGAYEQY
>TRBJ2-4|TRBV28|-
ASSPQGAKNIQY
>-|TRBV6-6|-
ASRGPGYREQY
>TRBJ2-2|TRBV21-1|-
ASSTRRGFPWTGELF
>TRBJ2-3|TRBV4-1|-
ASSQDRGRIPDTQY
>TRBJ2-7|TRBV28|-
ASSRRRGQY
>TRBJ2-2|TRBV7-2|few
ASSLRGGDTGELF
>TRBJ2-7|TRBV7-6|-
ATATRGLDEQY
>TRBJ2-7|TRBV6-1|-
ASKRGNRNEQY
>TRBJ2-7|TRBV18|-
ASSPREGLVPEQY
>TRBJ1-6|TRBV2|-
ASGRQKDISPLH
>TRBJ2-2|TRBV1|-
TSSRRESGCPKAENTGELF
>TRBJ2-7|TRBV7-2|-
ASSPGGAEQY
>TRBJ1-1|TRBV18|-
ASSPGEQGATEAF
>TRBJ1-1|TRBV19|-
ASTTHGGGNTEAF
>TRBJ1-1|TRBV5-1|-
ASSPDRGSTEAF
>TRBJ2-5|TRBV5-3|-
ARSDPLYREFRQETQY
>TRBJ2-3|TRBV4-2|-
ASSQEFRESDTQY
>TRBJ1-2|TRBV28|-
ASSHQDRGSLFGYT
>TRBJ2-1|TRBV18|few
ASSPEGAAYNEQF
>-|TRBV7-9|once
ASSPPGTGVDEQY
>TRBJ1-4|TRBV19|-
ASSPGTGLMGKLF
>TRBJ2-7|TRBV6-6|-
ASRATGQGNSEQY
>TRBJ1-5|TRBV7-9|-
ASINTDSNQPQH
>TRBJ1-2|TRBV11-3|-
ASSVDRDYGYT
>TRBJ1-3|TRBV6-6|-
ASIDTGAGNTIY
>TRBJ1-4|TRBV6-6|-
ASMGGDVATNEKLF
>TRBJ2-2|TRBV7-6|-
ASSTGPGELF
>TRBJ2-1|TRBV13|-
ASSLGPKQGATI
>TRBJ2-5|TRBV9|-
ASSVDWLAGGWQETQY
>TRBJ2-7|TRBV7-2|-
ASSFGTYQEQY
>TRBJ1-1|TRBV29-1|-
STSGVLNTEAF
>TRBJ2-1|TRBV7-9|-
ASSSTSSYNEQF
>TRBJ2-7|TRBV28|-
ASSTARDRGRYEQY
>TRBJ1-5|TRBV2|-
ASSDVSGNQPQH
>TRBJ2-1|TRBV5-4|-
ASSQLTSGGGEQF
>TRBJ2-3|TRBV28|-
ASSLISGITDTQY
>TRBJ2-2|TRBV15|few
ATSRPGTGGNTGELF
>TRBJ1-5|TRBV7-8|-
ASSWEDRGPPSNQPQH
>TRBJ2-5|TRBV2|-
ASSLFSGNQETQY
>TRBJ2-3|TRBV27|-
ASSRTSGRLTDTQY
>TRBJ2-3|TRBV27|-
ASSFSLAGGRREDTQY